The 20 T cell receptor beta chains listed next were all sequenced from one sample in a study of identical twins (dated by TCRdb to the mid-2010s). The protocol used for the library was 5' RACE. The reads were generated on an Illumina HiSeq 2000. The public reads were quality trimmed at Q25 with fastp and then assembled into clones with MiXCR by TCRdb, keeping productive beta chains. CDR3 protein duplicates are merged, each entry listing the most common genes and DNA. The sample table holds around 480,000 distinct CDR3 sequences, of which around 14% were seen once. The ten largest clonotypes hold more than 0.5% of the sample. This sample also appeared in a second study, on yellow fever vaccine responses in identical twins.

Input material: CD4+ T cells sorted from blood. Receptors originate from a woman aged 18-30 years in good health.

This chain joins TRBV6-5 and TRBJ2-7, with 7 bases identical to TRBD2. Unmatched junction bases numbered 10, after V lost 6 bases and J lost 2 bases. The CDR3 has 15 residues. CDR1 MNHEY and CDR2 SVGAGI come from the germline V gene. The DNA of the CDR3 is TGTGCCAGCAGCTACCTTGGCGGGGGAACCTACGAGCAGTACTTC. Its protein is CASSYLGGGTYEQYF.

This clonotype turned up a few times. This rearrangement joins TRBV7-2 to TRBJ2-1; 7 nucleotides align to TRBD2. This CDR3 is 17 amino acids long. Germline V lookup: CDR1 SGHTA, CDR2 FQGNSA. The trim removed 1 base at V and 7 bases at J, leaving 13 bases unmatched. The CDR3 region is CASSLVSGGSMGNEQFF. The CDR3, as DNA: TGTGCCAGCAGCTTAGTTTCTGGCGGGAGTATGGGAAATGAGCAGTTCTTC. The variable domain in full, completed from reference TRBV7-2 and TRBJ2-1, reads GAGVSQSPSNKVTEKGKDVELRCDPISGHTALYWYRQSLGQGLEFLIYFQGNSAPDKSGLPSDRFSAERTGGSVSTLTIQRTQQEDSAVYLCASSLVSGGSMGNEQFFGPGTRLTVL.

This clonotype was detected a few times. The rearrangement links TRBV7-9 to TRBJ2-3; TRBD2 agrees at 12 bases. V lost 5 bases, J lost 2 bases, and 5 bases stayed unmatched. The CDR3 sequence is 16 residues long. CDR1 SEHNR and CDR2 FQNEAQ come from the germline V gene (reference sequence). Here the CDR3 DNA reads TGTGCCAGCAGCCGCTCTAGCGGGAGGGCCACAGATACGCAGTATTTT. Translation: CASSRSSGRATDTQYF.

J is TRBJ2-5 and V is TRBV5-5; TRBD1 aligns across 9 bases. Germline CDR1 and CDR2: SGHKS and YYEKEE (reference sequence). Unmatched junction bases numbered 7, after V lost 0 bases and J lost 1 base. This CDR3 is 17 amino acids long. CDR3 sequence (DNA): TGTGCCAGCAGCTTGGGGGGACAGGGTGCCCGCCAAGAGACCCAGTACTTC. Its translation: CASSLGGQGARQETQYF.

The chain joins TRBV7-9 to TRBJ2-1; D might be TRBD1 (6 bases). Germline-derived CDR1 and CDR2 are SEHNR and FQNEAQ (reference sequence). The V gene lost 5 bases and the J gene lost 4 bases, with 15 bases spanning the gap. The CDR3 covers 15 residues. For the CDR3, the DNA is TGTGCCAGCAGCCAGTCCGGGACACTATACAATGAGCAGTTCTTC. Translated: CASSQSGTLYNEQFF. Looking up the rest from reference TRBV7-9 and TRBJ2-1 gives the full variable domain: DTGVSQNPRHKITKRGQNVTFRCDPISEHNRLYWYRQTLGQGPEFLTYFQNEAQLEKSRLLSDRFSAERPKGSFSTLEIQRTEQGDSAMYLCASSQSGTLYNEQFFGPGTRLTVL.

This clonotype showed up just a few times. The CDR3 loop is CASGEMNTEAFF. For the CDR3, the DNA is TGTGCCAGCGGGGAGATGAACACTGAAGCTTTCTTT. The chain carries TRBV28 and TRBJ1-1; D not certain. CDR3 length: 12 residues. V gave up 8 bases and J gave up 0 bases, with 7 bases separating them. Germline V gives CDR1 MDHEN, CDR2 SYDVKM.

The rearrangement uses TRBV12-3 or TRBV12-4 and TRBJ2-2; no reliable D call. This CDR3 comprises 15 residues. With 7 bases removed from V and 1 base from J, the gap between germline ends came to 13 bases. The CDR3 DNA reads TGTGCCAGCACCCCGAGAAAAGGGAACACCGGGGAGCTGTTTTTT. Translation gives CASTPRKGNTGELFF.

The V and J genes are TRBV19 and TRBJ2-3; D unresolved. CDR3 length equals 15 residues. The V end was cut by 6 bases, the J end by 0 bases, with 13 bases between. In germline, CDR1 is LNHDA, CDR2 SQIVND (reference sequence). CDR3 amino acids: CASSGPLGSTDTQYF. CDR3 bases: TGTGCCAGTAGCGGACCCCTGGGAAGCACAGATACGCAGTATTTT.

The gene calls are TRBV7-6 and TRBJ2-4; D is possibly TRBD1 (5 bases). The CDR3 extends over 17 amino acids. V was trimmed by 1 base and J by 3 bases, leaving 16 bases between them. Germline CDR1 reads SGHVS; CDR2 reads FNYEAQ. In DNA form, the CDR3 reads TGTGCCAGCAGCTTAGTAGGGGCAGGGAAAGGCAAAAACATTCAGTACTTC. Translation: CASSLVGAGKGKNIQYF.

This clonotype was picked up many times. The rearrangement links TRBV4-1 to TRBJ2-1; 8 nucleotides align to TRBD2. Germline V gene sequence: CDR1 MGHRA, CDR2 YSYEKL. With V trimmed by 1 base and J by 4 bases, 6 bases remained unmatched. This CDR3 is 16 amino acids long. CDR3 DNA: TGCGCCAGCAGCCAAGCTCAAACTAGCGGATACAATGAGCAGTTCTTC. It encodes CASSQAQTSGYNEQFF.

This chain connects TRBV9 to TRBJ2-2; possibly TRBD2 for D (6 bases). Germline CDR1 and CDR2: SGDLS and YYNGEE. V was shortened by 2 bases and J by 4 bases, with 12 bases between the two germline ends. The CDR3 consists of 15 residues. CDR3 DNA: TGTGCCAGCAGCGTGGGGGGAGACGCCACCGGGGAGCTGTTTTTT. Amino acids: CASSVGGDATGELFF.

There are many counts of this clonotype. The chain couples TRBV5-6 to TRBJ2-2, with D unclear. CDR1 SGHDT and CDR2 YYEEEE come from the germline V gene. V was clipped by 2 bases and J by 4 bases, with 12 bases between them. CDR3 size: 15 residues. CDR3 in DNA: TGTGCCAGCAGCTTAGAGGTCAGACTCACCGGGGAGCTGTTTTTT. Translation: CASSLEVRLTGELFF. The full variable domain, in which reference TRBV5-6 and TRBJ2-2 provide the parts outside the CDR3, is DAGVTQSPTHLIKTRGQQVTLRCSPKSGHDTVSWYQQALGQGPQFIFQYYEEEERQRGNFPDRFSGHQFPNYSSELNVNALLLGDSALYLCASSLEVRLTGELFFGEGSRLTVL.

This clonotype was found a few times. This chain joins TRBV3-1 and TRBJ1-6; D is perhaps TRBD1 (6 bases). Germline lookup yields CDR1 LGHDT and CDR2 YNNKEL (reference sequence). V lost 4 bases and J 11 bases, leaving 18 bases between the germline ends. The CDR3 consists of 15 residues. The DNA for the CDR3 is TGTGCCAGCAGCCCCCAGGGGCCTGGGTCAACACCCCTCCACTTT. Translating it yields CASSPQGPGSTPLHF.

This clonotype was counted once. Here the CDR3 reads CASSFFFWTKVPTDNEQFF. CDR3 sequence (DNA): TGTGCCAGCAGCTTTTTTTTCTGGACTAAAGTCCCAACTGACAATGAGCAGTTCTTC. The chain carries TRBV5-6 and TRBJ2-1; possible D gene TRBD2, 6 bases. This CDR3 contains 19 residues. Trimming removed 2 bases from V and 5 bases from J, with 26 bases in between. Looked up from germline, CDR1 is SGHDT and CDR2 is YYEEEE.

V is TRBV3-1 and J is TRBJ2-1; TRBD2 matches at 12 bases. There are 15 residues in the CDR3. Trimming removed 2 bases from V and 9 bases from J; junction bases left unmatched: 5. Germline loops: CDR1 LGHDT, CDR2 YNNKEL (reference sequence). DNA of the CDR3: TGTGCCAGCAGCCAACAAAGGACTAGCGGGGTTGAGCAGTTCTTC. Amino acid sequence: CASSQQRTSGVEQFF.

This clonotype was recorded many times. The J gene is TRBJ2-3, the V gene TRBV12-3 or TRBV12-4; 7 nucleotides agree with TRBD1. Losses at the gene ends were 6 bases for V and 1 base for J; bases not matched to a gene: 4. The CDR3 totals 14 residues. The DNA of the CDR3 is TGTGCCAGCAGAAGGGGGCCAGGCACAGATACGCAGTATTTT. Its protein is CASRRGPGTDTQYF.

This chain links TRBV28 with TRBJ2-7, with 7 positions matching TRBD1. From germline, CDR1 is MDHEN and CDR2 SYDVKM. V gave up 2 bases and J gave up 3 bases; unmatched junction bases: 4. CDR3 length: 14 amino acids. The CDR3 here is CASSLTGQIYEQYF. The CDR3 DNA reads as TGTGCCAGCAGTTTAACGGGACAGATCTACGAGCAGTACTTC. Using reference TRBV28 and TRBJ2-7 for the parts outside the CDR3, the full variable domain is DVKVTQSSRYLVKRTGEKVFLECVQDMDHENMFWYRQDPGLGLRLIYFSYDVKMKEKGDIPEGYSVSREKKERFSLILESASTNQTSMYLCASSLTGQIYEQYFGPGTRLTVT.

In this sample, this clonotype turned up many times. The V and J genes are TRBV7-2 and TRBJ2-1; 11 nucleotides agree with TRBD2. This CDR3 contains 15 residues. Trimming took 6 bases from V and 1 from J; bases not matched to a gene: 2. Germline V lookup: CDR1 SGHTA, CDR2 FQGNSA. CDR3: CASRRTSGSYNEQFF. CDR3 in DNA: TGTGCCAGCAGAAGGACTAGCGGGTCCTACAATGAGCAGTTCTTC.

The chain links TRBV15 to TRBJ2-1, with TRBD2 identical over 9 bases. CDR1 is LNHNV and CDR2 is YYDKDF in the germline V gene (reference sequence). The CDR3 consists of 17 residues. V was pared by 0 bases and J by 5 bases, with 8 bases of the junction left unmatched. The CDR3 protein is CATSRDSGRGGNNEQFF. The CDR3 DNA reads TGTGCCACCAGCAGAGATTCGGGGCGGGGGGGCAACAATGAGCAGTTCTTC. The whole variable domain, filled in from reference TRBV15 and TRBJ2-1, reads DAMVIQNPRYQVTQFGKPVTLSCSQTLNHNVMYWYQQKSSQAPKLLFHYYDKDFNNEADTPDNFQSRRPNTSFCFLDIRSPGLGDTAMYLCATSRDSGRGGNNEQFFGPGTRLTVL.

This clonotype was seen at least ten times. The J gene is TRBJ1-1, the V gene TRBV6-2 or TRBV6-3; no clear D gene. The CDR3 totals 12 residues. CDR1 and CDR2 (germline): MNHEY, SVGEGT. V lost 5 bases and J lost 13, with 17 bases in between. CDR3 sequence reads: CASSATGFKRFF. In DNA, the CDR3 is TGTGCCAGCAGTGCGACCGGGTTCAAACGTTTCTTT.